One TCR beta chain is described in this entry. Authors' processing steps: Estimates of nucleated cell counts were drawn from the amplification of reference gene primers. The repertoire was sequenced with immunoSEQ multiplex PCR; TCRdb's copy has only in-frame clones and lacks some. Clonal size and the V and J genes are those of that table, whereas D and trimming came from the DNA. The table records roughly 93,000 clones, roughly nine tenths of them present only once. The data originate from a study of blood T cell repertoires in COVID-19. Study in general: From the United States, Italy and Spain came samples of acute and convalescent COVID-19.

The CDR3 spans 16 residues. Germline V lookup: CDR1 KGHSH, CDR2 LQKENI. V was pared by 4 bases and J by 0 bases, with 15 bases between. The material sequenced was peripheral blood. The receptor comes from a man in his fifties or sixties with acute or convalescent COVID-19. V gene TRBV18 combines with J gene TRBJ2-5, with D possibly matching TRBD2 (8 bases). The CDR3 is CASSLAGQKYQETQYF. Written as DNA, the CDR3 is TGTGCCAGCTCACTAGCGGGACAGAAGTACCAAGAGACCCAGTACTTC.